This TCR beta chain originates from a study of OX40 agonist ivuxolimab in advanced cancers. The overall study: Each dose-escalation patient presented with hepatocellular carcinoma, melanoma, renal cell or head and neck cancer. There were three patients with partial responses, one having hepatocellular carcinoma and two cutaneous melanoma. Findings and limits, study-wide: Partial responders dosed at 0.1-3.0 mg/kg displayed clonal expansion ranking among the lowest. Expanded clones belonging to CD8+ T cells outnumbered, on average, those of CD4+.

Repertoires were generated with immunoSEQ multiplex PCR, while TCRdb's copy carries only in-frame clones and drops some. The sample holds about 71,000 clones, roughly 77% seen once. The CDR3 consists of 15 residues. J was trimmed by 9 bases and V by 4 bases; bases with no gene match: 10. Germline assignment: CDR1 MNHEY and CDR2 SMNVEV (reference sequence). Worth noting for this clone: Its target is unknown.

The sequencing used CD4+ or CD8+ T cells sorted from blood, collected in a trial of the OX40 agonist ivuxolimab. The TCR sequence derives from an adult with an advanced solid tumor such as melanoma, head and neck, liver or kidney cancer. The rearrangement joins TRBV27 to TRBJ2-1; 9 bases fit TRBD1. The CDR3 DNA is TGTGCCAGCAGTTCCGGGACAGGGTCGTTTAGTGAGCAGTTCTTC. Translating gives CASSSGTGSFSEQFF.